This T cell receptor (beta chain) was recorded in a study of CXCR3-negative and CXCR3-positive naive CD8 T cells. Per germline, CDR1 SGHRS and CDR2 YFSETQ. The length of the CDR3 is 15 residues. UMI-labeled TRB cDNA libraries were prepared by 5' RACE. Reanalyzing the 5' RACE reads, TCRdb keeps one entry per CDR3 protein, without DNA. The sample includes over 100,000 distinct CDR3 sequences. The chain joins TRBV5-1 to TRBJ2-7. Sequencing used naive CXCR3- CD8+ T cells from blood. Subset meaning: CD45RO-CCR7+CD27+CD95- naive CD8+ T cells lacking CXCR3 (TNR3-). This clonotype originated in a human donor in good health. Some clones in this sample may be carry-over from other donors' samples. CDR3 amino acids: CASREGLGYGYEQYF.